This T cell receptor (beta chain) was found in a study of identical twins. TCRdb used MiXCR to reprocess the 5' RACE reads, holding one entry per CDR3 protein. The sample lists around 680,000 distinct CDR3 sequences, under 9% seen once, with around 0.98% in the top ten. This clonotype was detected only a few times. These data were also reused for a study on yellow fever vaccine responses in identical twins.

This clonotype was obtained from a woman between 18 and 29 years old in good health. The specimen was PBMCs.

The CDR3 region is CASSLGPANEKLFF. For the CDR3, the DNA is TGTGCCAGCAGTCTCGGACCGGCTAATGAAAAACTGTTTTTT. The V call is TRBV27, the J call TRBJ1-4; D not certain. Germline-derived CDR1 and CDR2 are MNHEY and SMNVEV (reference sequence). V was shortened by 5 bases and J by 3 bases, with 10 bases between the two germline ends. The CDR3 length is 14 residues.